This T cell receptor beta chain was recorded in a study of cytomegalovirus exposure and HLA in healthy donors. About this clone itself: Its specificity is unknown.

The V and J ends lost 4 bases and 8 bases, in that order; junction bases with no gene match: 8. The CDR3 is 14 amino acids. Germline assignment: CDR1 SGHRS and CDR2 YFSETQ. Sequencing used immunoSEQ multiplex PCR; TCRdb keeps in-frame clones, though not all of them. The table lists 110,000 or so clones, roughly nine tenths of them singletons, with 4% to 5.5% in the top ten. The study's findings and limits: The classifier, whose performance was assessed in both the original and validation cohorts, reportedly diagnosed cytomegalovirus status with high specificity and sensitivity.

The clonotype was recovered from a man younger than 30 in good health and CMV-seropositive. Sequences were obtained from PBMCs. J is TRBJ1-4 and V is TRBV5-1; 7 bases align to TRBD1. The CDR3 loop is CASSVGDSPEKLFF. The CDR3 nucleotides are TGCGCCAGCAGCGTAGGGGACAGTCCCGAAAAACTGTTTTTT. The full variable domain, in which reference TRBV5-1 and TRBJ1-4 provide the parts outside the CDR3, is KAGVTQTPRYLIKTRGQQVTLSCSPISGHRSVSWYQQTPGQGLQFLFEYFSETQRNKGNFPGRFSGRQFSNSRSEMNVSTLELGDSALYLCASSVGDSPEKLFFGSGTQLSVL.